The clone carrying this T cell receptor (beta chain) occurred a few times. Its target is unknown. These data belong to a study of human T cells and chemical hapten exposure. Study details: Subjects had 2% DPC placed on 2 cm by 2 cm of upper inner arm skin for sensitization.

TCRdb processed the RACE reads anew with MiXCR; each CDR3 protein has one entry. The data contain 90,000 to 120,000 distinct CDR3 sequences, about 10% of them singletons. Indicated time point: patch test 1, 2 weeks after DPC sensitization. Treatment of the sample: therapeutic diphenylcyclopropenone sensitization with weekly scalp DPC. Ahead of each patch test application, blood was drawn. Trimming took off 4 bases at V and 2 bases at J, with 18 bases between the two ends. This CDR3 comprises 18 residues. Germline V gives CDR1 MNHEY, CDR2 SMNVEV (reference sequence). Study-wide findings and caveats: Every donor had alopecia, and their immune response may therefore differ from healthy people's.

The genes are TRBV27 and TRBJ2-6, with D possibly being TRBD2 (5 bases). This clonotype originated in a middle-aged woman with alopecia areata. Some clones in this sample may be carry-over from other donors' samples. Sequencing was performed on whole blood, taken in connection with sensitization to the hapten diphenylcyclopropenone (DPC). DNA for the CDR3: TGTGCCAGCAGTTCCCGGGGTCTGGCTTCCCCTGGGGCCAACGTCCTGACTTTC. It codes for CASSSRGLASPGANVLTF.